The source of this TCR beta chain is a study of molecular identifiers for immune sequencing clone quantification. The wider study: RNA from around 20,000 or 100,000 naive CD8 cells was split five ways in replicates, with four sequenced. Notes on the study in general: Underestimation of highly expanded clone sizes could arise where identical TCR molecules share a barcode.

Previously described methods and listed TCR primers produced bulk TCR libraries. TCRdb independently ran MiXCR on the PCR reads; one entry per CDR3 protein. The table lists 100,000 or so distinct CDR3 sequences, roughly 21% of them singletons, with approximately 0.99% in the top ten. This clonotype has a count of ten or more. Antigen specificity is unknown. Construction of naive CD8 libraries employed 20,000 to 1,000,000 sorted cells together with 10%, 30% or 50% RNA. This CDR3 region has 14 residues. CDR1 is PRHDT and CDR2 is FYEKMQ in the germline V gene (reference sequence). Between the trimmed V and J ends, which lost 1 base and 2 bases, there was a span of 6 bases.

V is TRBV13 and J is TRBJ2-4; D ambiguous. This clonotype was sampled from a human donor in good health. Some libraries in this study had Jurkat cell RNA spiked in. Sequencing was carried out using naive CD8+ T cells from blood, with Jurkat cell RNA spiked in. Subset meaning: FACS-sorted CD8+CD4-CCR7+CD45RA+ naive T cells. The CDR3 sequence is CASSLAGPKNIQYF. CDR3 DNA: TGTGCCAGCAGCTTAGCAGGACCCAAAAACATTCAGTACTTC.